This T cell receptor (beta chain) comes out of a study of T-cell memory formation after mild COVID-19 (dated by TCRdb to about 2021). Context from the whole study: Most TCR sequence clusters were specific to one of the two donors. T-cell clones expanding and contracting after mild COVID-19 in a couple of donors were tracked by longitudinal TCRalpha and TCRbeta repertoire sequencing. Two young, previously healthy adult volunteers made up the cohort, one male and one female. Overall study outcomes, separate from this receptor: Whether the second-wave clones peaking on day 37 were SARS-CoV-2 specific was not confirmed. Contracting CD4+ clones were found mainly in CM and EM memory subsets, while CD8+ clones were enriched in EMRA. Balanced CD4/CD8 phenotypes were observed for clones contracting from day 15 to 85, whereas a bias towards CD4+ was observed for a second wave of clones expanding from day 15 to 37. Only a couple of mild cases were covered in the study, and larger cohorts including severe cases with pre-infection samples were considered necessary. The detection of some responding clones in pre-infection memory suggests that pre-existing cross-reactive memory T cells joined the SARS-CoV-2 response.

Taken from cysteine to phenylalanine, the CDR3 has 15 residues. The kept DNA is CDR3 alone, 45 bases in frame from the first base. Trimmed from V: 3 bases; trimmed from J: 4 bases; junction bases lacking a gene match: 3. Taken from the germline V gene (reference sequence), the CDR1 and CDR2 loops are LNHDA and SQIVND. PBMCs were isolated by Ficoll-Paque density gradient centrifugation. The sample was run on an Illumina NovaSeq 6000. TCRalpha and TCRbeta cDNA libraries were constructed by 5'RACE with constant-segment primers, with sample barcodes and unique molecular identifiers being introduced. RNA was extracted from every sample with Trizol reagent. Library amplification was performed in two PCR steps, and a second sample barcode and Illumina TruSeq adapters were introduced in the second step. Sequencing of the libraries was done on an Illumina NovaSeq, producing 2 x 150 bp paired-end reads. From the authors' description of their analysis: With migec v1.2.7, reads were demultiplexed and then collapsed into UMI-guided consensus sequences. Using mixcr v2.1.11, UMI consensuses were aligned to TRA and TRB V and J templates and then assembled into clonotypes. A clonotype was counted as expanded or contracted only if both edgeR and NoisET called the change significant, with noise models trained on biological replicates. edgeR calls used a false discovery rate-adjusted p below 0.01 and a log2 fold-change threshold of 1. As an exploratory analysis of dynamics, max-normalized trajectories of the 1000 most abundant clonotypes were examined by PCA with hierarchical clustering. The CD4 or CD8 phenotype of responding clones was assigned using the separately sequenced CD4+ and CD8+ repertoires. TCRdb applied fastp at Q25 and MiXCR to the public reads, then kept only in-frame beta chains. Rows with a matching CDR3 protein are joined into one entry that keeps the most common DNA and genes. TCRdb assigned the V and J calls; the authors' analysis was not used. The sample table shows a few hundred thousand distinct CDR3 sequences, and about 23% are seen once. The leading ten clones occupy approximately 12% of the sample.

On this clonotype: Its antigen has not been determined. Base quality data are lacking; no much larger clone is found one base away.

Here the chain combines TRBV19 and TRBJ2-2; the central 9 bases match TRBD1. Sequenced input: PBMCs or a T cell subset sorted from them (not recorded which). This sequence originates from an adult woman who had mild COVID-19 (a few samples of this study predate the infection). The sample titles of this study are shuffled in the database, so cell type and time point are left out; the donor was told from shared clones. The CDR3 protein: CASSIAQGATGELFF. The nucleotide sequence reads TGTGCCAGTAGTATCGCACAGGGGGCCACCGGGGAGCTGTTTTTT.